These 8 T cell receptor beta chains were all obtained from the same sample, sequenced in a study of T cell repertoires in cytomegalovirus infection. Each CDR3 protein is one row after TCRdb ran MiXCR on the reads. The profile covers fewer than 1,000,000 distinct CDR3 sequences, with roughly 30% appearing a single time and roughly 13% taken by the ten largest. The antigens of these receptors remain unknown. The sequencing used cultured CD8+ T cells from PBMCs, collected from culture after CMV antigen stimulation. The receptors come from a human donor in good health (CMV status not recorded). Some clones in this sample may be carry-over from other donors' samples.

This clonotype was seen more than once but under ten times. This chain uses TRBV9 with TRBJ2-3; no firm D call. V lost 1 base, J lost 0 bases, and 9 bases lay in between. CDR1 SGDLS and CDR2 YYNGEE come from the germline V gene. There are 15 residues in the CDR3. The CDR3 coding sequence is TGTGCCAGCAGCGTAATCCCGACTAGCACAGATACGCAGTATTTT. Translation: CASSVIPTSTDTQYF.

CDR3 coding DNA: TGTGCCATCAGAGTGGCGTCCCCTCCTGGCTACACCTTC. Translated: CAIRVASPPGYTF. V usage is TRBV10-3 and J usage is TRBJ1-2; unclear D gene. This CDR3 region has 13 residues. Germline loops: CDR1 ENHRY, CDR2 SYGVKD. Trimming removed 6 bases at V and 7 bases at J, with 15 bases between.

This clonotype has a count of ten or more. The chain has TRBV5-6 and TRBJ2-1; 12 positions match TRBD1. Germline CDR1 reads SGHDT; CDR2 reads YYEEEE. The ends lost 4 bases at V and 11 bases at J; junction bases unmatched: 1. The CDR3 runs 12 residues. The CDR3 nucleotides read TGTGCCAGCAGCGGGACAGGGGGCAAGCAGTTCTTC. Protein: CASSGTGGKQFF.

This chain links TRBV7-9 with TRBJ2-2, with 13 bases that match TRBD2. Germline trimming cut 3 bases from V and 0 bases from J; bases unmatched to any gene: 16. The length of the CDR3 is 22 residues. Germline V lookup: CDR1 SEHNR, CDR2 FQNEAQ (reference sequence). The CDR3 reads CASSFRSVATGLAGANTGELFF. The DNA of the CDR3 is TGTGCCAGCAGCTTTCGTAGCGTCGCAACTGGACTAGCGGGAGCGAACACCGGGGAGCTGTTTTTT. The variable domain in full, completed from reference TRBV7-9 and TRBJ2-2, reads DTGVSQNPRHKITKRGQNVTFRCDPISEHNRLYWYRQTLGQGPEFLTYFQNEAQLEKSRLLSDRFSAERPKGSFSTLEIQRTEQGDSAMYLCASSFRSVATGLAGANTGELFFGEGSRLTVL.

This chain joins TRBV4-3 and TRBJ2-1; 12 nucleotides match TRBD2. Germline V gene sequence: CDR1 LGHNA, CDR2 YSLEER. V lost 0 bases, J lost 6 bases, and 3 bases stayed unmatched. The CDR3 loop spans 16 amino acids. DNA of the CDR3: TGCGCCAGCAGCCAAGATCTAGCGGGGGGGCCCAATGAGCAGTTCTTC. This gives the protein CASSQDLAGGPNEQFF.

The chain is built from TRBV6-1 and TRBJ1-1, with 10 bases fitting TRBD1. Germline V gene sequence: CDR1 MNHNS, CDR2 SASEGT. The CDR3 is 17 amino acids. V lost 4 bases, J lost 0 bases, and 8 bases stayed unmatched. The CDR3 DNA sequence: TGTGCCAGCAGTGTCTCCGGGACAGGGGTGGTGAACACTGAAGCTTTCTTT. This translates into CASSVSGTGVVNTEAFF.

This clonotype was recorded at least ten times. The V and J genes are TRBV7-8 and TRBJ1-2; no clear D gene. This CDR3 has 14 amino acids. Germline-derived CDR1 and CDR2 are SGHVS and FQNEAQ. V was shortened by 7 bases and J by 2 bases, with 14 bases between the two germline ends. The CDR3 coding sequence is TGTGCCAGCAAAGCGGCCCAGGACAACTATGGCTACACCTTC. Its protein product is CASKAAQDNYGYTF.

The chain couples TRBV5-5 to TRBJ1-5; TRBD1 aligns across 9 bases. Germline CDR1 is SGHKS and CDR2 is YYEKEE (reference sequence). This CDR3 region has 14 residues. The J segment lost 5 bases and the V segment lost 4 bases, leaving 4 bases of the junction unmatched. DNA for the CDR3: TGTGCCAGCAGCCAGGGGACAGGGTATCAGCCCCAGCATTTT. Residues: CASSQGTGYQPQHF.